These T cell receptor beta chains were read from a single sample in a study of Graves' ophthalmopathy and Graves' hyperthyroidism. TCRdb passed the multiplex PCR reads through MiXCR, listing each CDR3 protein once. The data hold approximately 460,000 distinct CDR3 sequences, with about an eighth observed a single time. The sequenced sample consisted of blood. The receptors were gathered from a woman aged 30 to 39 with Graves' ophthalmopathy. CDR3s include the opening cysteine and the closing phenylalanine or tryptophan. D genes are given only for firm matches. Size values are once, few and many counts, or a class for expanded clones, and some rows have none.

j_gene	abundance	v_gene	d_gene	CDR3nt	CDR3aa
TRBJ2-5	many	TRBV6-1	TRBD2	TGTGCCAGCAGGGGCGGGGGGTACCAAGAGACCCAGTACTTC	CASRGGGYQETQYF
TRBJ2-7	many	TRBV20-1	NA	TGCAGTGCTAGGGACACAGGGAAATCCTACGAGCAGTACTTC	CSARDTGKSYEQYF
TRBJ1-1	many	TRBV27	TRBD1	TGTGCCAGCAGTAATACAGGGGACACTGAAGCTTTCTTT	CASSNTGDTEAFF
TRBJ2-5	many	TRBV7-8	NA	TGTGCCAGCAGCTTTAACGAACCAGGGGCTTCTCGGGAGACCCAGTACTTC	CASSFNEPGASRETQYF
TRBJ1-1	NA	TRBV2	NA	TGTGCCAGCAGTGAAGACCACAACACTGAAGCTTTCTTT	CASSEDHNTEAFF
TRBJ1-6	many	TRBV28	NA	TGTGCGGGGAGCTCCTATAATTCACCCCTCCACTTT	CAGSSYNSPLHF
TRBJ1-2	NA	TRBV27	NA	TGTGCCAGCAGTTTATTAGGGACACCACTCGACTATGGCTACACCTTC	CASSLLGTPLDYGYTF
TRBJ2-7	many	TRBV6-5	NA	TGTGCCAGCAGTTACTCGCTGTCTCCCGGGCCCTACGAGCAGTACTTC	CASSYSLSPGPYEQYF
TRBJ2-7	many	TRBV6-1	NA	TGTGCCAGCAGAGGAGGAGGTGACGAGCAGTACTTC	CASRGGGDEQYF
TRBJ1-1	NA	TRBV27	NA	TGTGCCAGCAGTCCGCCCGGGACGGAGAACACTGAAGCTTTCTTT	CASSPPGTENTEAFF
TRBJ1-3	many	TRBV12-3/TRBV12-4	TRBD1	TGTGCCAGCAGTTTGAACAGGGGTTTGGACACCATATATTTT	CASSLNRGLDTIYF
TRBJ2-2	NA	TRBV28	TRBD2	TGTGCCATCTGGCGGAGCGGGGGGGACGGGGAGCTGTTTTTT	CAIWRSGGDGELFF
TRBJ1-5	many	TRBV27	NA	TGTGCCAGCAGCACCTCGCGGGAGGGATATCGGCAGCCCCAGCATTTT	CASSTSREGYRQPQHF
TRBJ2-7	NA	TRBV29-1	NA	TGCAGCGCCGGGGGAGGGGACAGCCTCCACTTC	CSAGGGDSLHF
TRBJ1-1	many	TRBV6-5	TRBD1	TGTGCCAGCACCCTGGACAGGGGGACTGAAGCTTTCTTT	CASTLDRGTEAFF
TRBJ2-2	many	TRBV10-2	TRBD2	TGCGCCAGCCGTAGCGGGGGGGGTCCCGGGGAGCTGTTTTTT	CASRSGGGPGELFF